The 22 T cell receptor beta chains reported below all come from one sample, sequenced in a study of CD8 T cells in Susac syndrome. An input of roughly 0.45 to 1 ug of RNA was subjected to reverse transcription using random hexamers. From the immunoSEQ multiplex PCR reads, TCRdb called clonotypes with MiXCR, one entry per CDR3 protein. This table has about 69,000 distinct CDR3 sequences, about 91% appearing once. Specimen: CD8+ T cells from PBMCs. These receptor sequences come from a human donor with multiple sclerosis.

The chain uses TRBV7-9 and TRBJ1-2; D is undetermined. Germline CDR1 SEHNR, CDR2 FQNEAQ (reference sequence). V was pared by 5 bases and J by 3 bases, with 13 bases between. The CDR3 extends over 14 amino acids. CDR3 in amino acids: CASSPTEDYYGYTF. CDR3 in DNA: TGTGCCAGCAGCCCGACCGAGGACTACTATGGCTACACCTTC.

This chain joins TRBV27 and TRBJ2-2; no firm D call. This CDR3 contains 15 residues. Germline CDR1 is MNHEY and CDR2 is SMNVEV (reference sequence). V shed 4 bases and J shed 2 bases, with 11 bases lying between them. The CDR3 DNA reads TGTGCCAGCAGTTGGGGATTCTTTAACACCGGGGAGCTGTTTTTT. Translating gives CASSWGFFNTGELFF.

V is TRBV13 and J is TRBJ1-2; D is perhaps TRBD1 (6 bases). CDR1 and CDR2 from the germline V gene are PRHDT and FYEKMQ (reference sequence). CDR3 length equals 14 residues. Trimming removed 3 bases at V and 3 bases at J, with 11 bases between. The DNA of the CDR3 is TGTGCCAGCAGCTTCAGGACAGAGGACTATGGCTACACCTTC. It is translated as CASSFRTEDYGYTF.

This chain uses TRBV11-2 with TRBJ2-4; D perhaps matches TRBD1 (5 bases). Between the trimmed V and J ends, which lost 3 bases and 0 bases, there was a span of 9 bases. This CDR3 comprises 15 residues. CDR1 is SGHAT and CDR2 is FQNNGV in the germline V gene. DNA for the CDR3: TGTGCCAGCAGCTTCCACAGGATAGCCAAAAACATTCAGTACTTC. The encoded protein is CASSFHRIAKNIQYF.

This rearrangement joins TRBV28 to TRBJ2-5, with D possibly matching TRBD1 (6 bases). CDR1 MDHEN and CDR2 SYDVKM come from the germline V gene. Trimming took 7 bases from V and 9 from J, leaving 18 bases between them. CDR3 size: 13 residues. In DNA, the CDR3 is TGTGCCAGCACCATGGTGTGGGGGCTGGCCCAGTACTTC. Amino acid sequence: CASTMVWGLAQYF.

Only one count was recorded for this clonotype. The chain uses TRBV6-5 and TRBJ2-1, with D possibly matching TRBD2 (6 bases). There are 13 residues in the CDR3. Trimming cost V 5 bases and J 3 bases, with 8 bases left between them. Germline-derived CDR1 and CDR2 are MNHEY and SVGAGI. For the CDR3, the DNA is TGTGCCAGCAGTAGCGGGTACTACAATGAGCAGTTCTTC. Protein sequence: CASSSGYYNEQFF.

As for this clonotype: At one end the junction does not follow the germline gene, possibly because of a read error. The chain has TRBV28 and TRBJ2-3; D is ambiguous. The germline V gene encodes CDR1 MDHEN and CDR2 SYDVKM. This CDR3 comprises 15 residues. The chain's CDR3 is CASSSLPEGTDTQYF. As DNA, the CDR3 is TGTGCTAGCAGTTCCCTCCCAGAGGGCACAGATACGCAGTATTTT.

The V gene is TRBV30, the J gene TRBJ1-5; no firm D call. Trimming removed 1 base at V and 6 bases at J, with 10 bases between. CDR3 length equals 13 residues. CDR1 is GTSNPN, CDR2 SVGIG, per germline (reference sequence). The CDR3: CAWSEEGSQPQHF. CDR3 sequence (DNA): TGTGCCTGGAGTGAAGAGGGAAGTCAGCCCCAGCATTTT.

The genes are TRBV20-1 and TRBJ1-1, with 8 positions matching TRBD1. CDR1 is DFQATT, CDR2 SNEGSKA, per germline (reference sequence). V lost 0 bases and J lost 7; bases outside the gene matches: 13. The length of the CDR3 is 16 residues. CDR3: CSARDGTISGGSEAFF. In DNA, the CDR3 is TGCAGTGCTAGAGATGGTACAATTTCAGGGGGCAGTGAAGCTTTCTTT.

The V gene is TRBV12-5, the J gene TRBJ2-2; D remains ambiguous. There are 15 residues in the CDR3. Trimming shortened V by 5 bases and J by 4 bases, and 14 bases separated the two germline ends. CDR1 and CDR2 from the germline V gene are LGHNT and FRNRAP. The CDR3 coding sequence is TGTGCTAGTGGTCTGGAGCCTTTTGTCACCGGGGAGCTGTTTTTT. This codes for CASGLEPFVTGELFF. Complete variable domain (other parts from reference TRBV12-5 and TRBJ2-2): DARVTQTPRHKVTEMGQEVTMRCQPILGHNTVFWYRQTMMQGLELLAYFRNRAPLDDSGMPKDRFSAEMPDATLATLKIQPSEPRDSAVYFCASGLEPFVTGELFFGEGSRLTVL.

The rearrangement uses TRBV14 and TRBJ2-2; 9 bases align to TRBD1. Germline CDR1 and CDR2: SGHDN and FVKESK. The J segment lost 3 bases and the V segment lost 5 bases, leaving 4 bases of the junction unmatched. The length of the CDR3 is 15 residues. The CDR3 DNA sequence: TGTGCCAGCAGCGCTACAGGGGGCGACACCGGGGAGCTGTTTTTT. Translation: CASSATGGDTGELFF. The variable domain in full, with the rest retrieved from reference TRBV14 and TRBJ2-2, is EAGVTQFPSHSVIEKGQTVTLRCDPISGHDNLYWYRRVMGKEIKFLLHFVKESKQDESGMPNNRFLAERTGGTYSTLKVQPAELEDSGVYFCASSATGGDTGELFFGEGSRLTVL.

The table lists this clonotype with a count of one. V and J are TRBV29-1 and TRBJ2-1; 11 nucleotides line up with TRBD2. Trimming cost V 1 base and J 12 bases; bases outside gene matches: 5. Germline V gene lookup returns CDR1 SQVTM and CDR2 ANQGSEA. The CDR3 is 13 residues long. Written as DNA, the CDR3 is TGCAGCGTTGAAGTCGGGCTAGCGGGGGGGCAGTTCTTC. Protein sequence: CSVEVGLAGGQFF.

The chain employs TRBV12-3 or TRBV12-4 and TRBJ2-7, with D tentatively TRBD1 (5 bases). The CDR3 totals 12 residues. V was cut by 3 bases and J by 3 bases, with 6 bases left in between. CDR3 loop: CASSFQGYEQYF. CDR3 DNA: TGTGCCAGCAGTTTTCAGGGCTACGAGCAGTACTTC.

This clonotype has only one observation. This rearrangement joins TRBV7-6 to TRBJ2-1; D unresolved. The CDR3 spans 12 residues. Germline CDR1 is SGHVS and CDR2 is FNYEAQ. V lost 3 bases to trimming and J lost 10 bases, with 10 bases between them. The CDR3 nucleotides are TGTGCCAGCAGCTTTTATGCGACGGAGCAGTTCTTC. Translating gives CASSFYATEQFF. The entire variable domain, with the rest obtained from reference TRBV7-6 and TRBJ2-1, is as follows: GAGVSQSPRYKVTKRGQDVALRCDPISGHVSLYWYRQALGQGPEFLTYFNYEAQQDKSGLPNDRFSAERPEGSISTLTIQRTEQRDSAMYRCASSFYATEQFFGPGTRLTVL.

V is TRBV5-4 and J is TRBJ1-2, with 9 bases fitting TRBD1. This CDR3 is 16 amino acids long. The germline CDR1 and CDR2 sequences are SGHNT and YYREEE (reference sequence). The trim removed 4 bases at V and 7 bases at J, leaving 14 bases unmatched. The CDR3 protein is CASSPRIRDRVVGYTF. CDR3 nucleotide sequence: TGTGCCAGCAGCCCGCGCATCAGGGACAGGGTCGTTGGCTACACCTTC.

V gene TRBV9 combines with J gene TRBJ1-2; D unresolved. Deletions cut 0 bases from V and 4 bases from J, with 10 bases between. This CDR3 comprises 14 residues. In germline, CDR1 is SGDLS, CDR2 YYNGEE. The CDR3 DNA sequence: TGTGCCAGCAGCGTAGATGGCAGCCTCTATGGCTACACCTTC. Its translation is CASSVDGSLYGYTF.

The CDR3 nucleotides read TGTGCCAGCAGTTTAGGCCAGGACTATGGCTACACCTTC. Amino acid sequence: CASSLGQDYGYTF. The chain has TRBV12-3 or TRBV12-4 and TRBJ1-2; D not certain. CDR3 length: 13 residues. Between the trimmed V and J ends, which lost 1 base and 3 bases, there was a span of 6 bases.

V is TRBV25-1 and J is TRBJ2-7; TRBD2 might be the D (6 bases). This CDR3 contains 16 residues. From germline, CDR1 is MGHDK and CDR2 SYGVNS. V lost 2 bases and J 0 bases, leaving 14 bases between the germline ends. The chain's CDR3 is CASSEDGGDISYEQYF. In nucleotides, the CDR3 is TGTGCCAGCAGTGAAGATGGAGGGGATATCTCCTACGAGCAGTACTTC.

CDR3 in amino acids: CASSPVRETKETQYF. CDR3 in DNA: TGTGCCAGCTCACCGGTACGGGAGACGAAAGAGACCCAGTACTTC. The chain has TRBV18 and TRBJ2-5; possibly TRBD2 for D (6 bases). This CDR3 comprises 15 residues. V gave up 3 bases and J gave up 3 bases, with 14 bases separating them. Germline CDR1 reads KGHSH; CDR2 reads LQKENI.

The chain carries TRBV30 and TRBJ2-2; 11 nucleotides agree with TRBD1. The germline gives CDR1 GTSNPN, CDR2 SVGIG (reference sequence). The CDR3 length is 16 residues. V shed 0 bases and J 3 bases; nucleotides not matched to a gene: 3. CDR3 sequence (DNA): TGTGCCTGGAGTGTACGGGACAGGGGGTACACCGGGGAGCTGTTTTTT. Translation gives CAWSVRDRGYTGELFF.

The count of this clonotype is one. The J gene is TRBJ2-1, the V gene TRBV4-2, with 13 bases aligning to TRBD2. This CDR3 has 16 amino acids. CDR1 LGHNA and CDR2 YNFKEQ come from the germline V gene. The ends lost 0 bases at V and 14 bases at J; junction bases unmatched: 10. The CDR3 region is CASSQDQTSGGAGEFF. The DNA for the CDR3 is TGTGCCAGCAGCCAAGATCAAACTAGCGGGGGGGCGGGAGAGTTCTTC.

The chain combines TRBV2 with TRBJ1-2, with 7 bases aligning to TRBD1. This CDR3 has 14 residues. From germline, CDR1 is SNHLY and CDR2 FYNNEI. The junction had 9 bases not matched to a gene; V was cut back by 7 bases and J by 4 bases. CDR3 amino acids: CASTTDRRGYGYTF. CDR3 DNA: TGTGCCAGCACTACGGACAGGAGGGGCTATGGCTACACCTTC.